This entry lists 23 T cell receptor beta chains sequenced from one sample in a study of vaccination and CD4 T cells after COVID-19. TCRdb processed the PCR reads anew with MiXCR; each CDR3 protein has one entry. The sample lists 20,000 to 25,000 distinct CDR3 sequences; 45% to 60% were seen once. Sample: CD4+ T cells from blood, taken before SARS-CoV-2 vaccination. Every receptor here comes from a human donor who had recovered from COVID-19.

This chain joins TRBV5-1 and TRBJ2-7; 7 bases line up with TRBD1. Per the germline V gene, CDR1 is SGHRS and CDR2 is YFSETQ. The CDR3 loop spans 12 amino acids. V gave up 4 bases and J gave up 8 bases; unmatched junction bases: 6. The CDR3 region has the DNA TGCGCCAGCAGCCCCGACAGGGAGAAGCAGTACTTC. As protein: CASSPDREKQYF.

This chain joins TRBV12-5 and TRBJ2-7; D unresolved. The CDR3 loop spans 12 amino acids. V was pared by 9 bases and J by 0 bases, with 9 bases between. From germline, CDR1 is LGHNT and CDR2 FRNRAP. DNA for the CDR3: TGTGCTAGGATCCACCCCTCCTACGAGCAGTACTTC. It yields the protein CARIHPSYEQYF.

The chain employs TRBV2 and TRBJ2-3, with TRBD2 identical over 11 bases. The germline gives CDR1 SNHLY, CDR2 FYNNEI. This CDR3 has 17 residues. J lost 1 base, V lost 4 bases, and 7 bases had no gene match. The CDR3 DNA reads TGTGCCAGCAGTGGGGTTAGCGGGAGGGTGGGCACAGATACGCAGTATTTT. Protein product: CASSGVSGRVGTDTQYF.

Only one count was recorded for this clonotype. Here the CDR3 DNA reads TGTGCCAGCAGCGTTTTAGCGGGAGGCGGACGTTCGAATGAGCAGTTCTTC. Protein product: CASSVLAGGGRSNEQFF. The V and J genes are TRBV9 and TRBJ2-1; 10 nucleotides agree with TRBD2. V shed 2 bases and J 7 bases; nucleotides not matched to a gene: 12. Germline CDR1 reads SGDLS; CDR2 reads YYNGEE. The CDR3 length is 17 residues.

The V gene is TRBV2, the J gene TRBJ1-6; D not certain. Germline CDR1 reads SNHLY; CDR2 reads FYNNEI. The CDR3 loop spans 12 amino acids. V was cut by 4 bases and J by 9 bases, with 7 bases left in between. CDR3 sequence: CASSVEASPLHF. The CDR3, as DNA: TGTGCCAGCAGTGTAGAAGCTTCACCCCTCCACTTT.

The chain is built from TRBV5-1 and TRBJ2-5, with a possible D match to TRBD1 (5 bases). The V end was cut by 0 bases, the J end by 5 bases, with 14 bases between. Germline V gene lookup returns CDR1 SGHRS and CDR2 YFSETQ. The CDR3 extends over 15 amino acids. Here the CDR3 reads CASSLAPGNGETQYF. CDR3 nucleotide sequence: TGCGCCAGCAGCTTGGCCCCAGGGAATGGGGAGACCCAGTACTTC.

This clonotype was counted once. The chain is built from TRBV28 and TRBJ2-7, with TRBD1 as a possible D gene (6 bases). V gave up 2 bases and J gave up 4 bases, with 9 bases separating them. CDR3 size: 13 residues. Germline loops: CDR1 MDHEN, CDR2 SYDVKM. This CDR3 is CASSLGGFYEQYF. As DNA, the CDR3 is TGTGCCAGCAGTTTAGGGGGCTTTTACGAGCAGTACTTC.

This clonotype showed up just a few times. The chain carries TRBV27 and TRBJ2-7; 9 nucleotides align to TRBD1. The CDR3 consists of 18 residues. V lost 6 bases, J lost 1 base, and 16 bases stayed unmatched. CDR1 is MNHEY, CDR2 SMNVEV, per germline (reference sequence). Written as DNA, the CDR3 is TGTGCCAGCAGGGTCCGGACAGGGGTAGGTGGGTGGTCCTACGAGCAGTACTTC. Protein sequence: CASRVRTGVGGWSYEQYF.

This clonotype was counted a few times. CDR3 region: CATKESTDTQYF. CDR3 nucleotides: TGTGCCACCAAGGAAAGCACAGATACGCAGTATTTT. J is TRBJ2-3 and V is TRBV15; D is unresolved. This CDR3 is built from 12 residues. Germline loops: CDR1 LNHNV, CDR2 YYDKDF (reference sequence). Trimming shortened V by 7 bases and J by 0 bases, and 5 bases separated the two germline ends. Full variable domain (remainder filled in from reference TRBV15 and TRBJ2-3): DAMVIQNPRYQVTQFGKPVTLSCSQTLNHNVMYWYQQKSSQAPKLLFHYYDKDFNNEADTPDNFQSRRPNTSFCFLDIRSPGLGDTAMYLCATKESTDTQYFGPGTRLTVL.

This CDR3 is CASGGNGGETQYF. In nucleotides, the CDR3 is TGTGCCAGCGGAGGTAATGGGGGAGAGACCCAGTACTTC. The V and J genes are TRBV28 and TRBJ2-5; either TRBD1 or TRBD2 may supply D (5 bases each). The CDR3 has 13 amino acids. Germline CDR1 MDHEN, CDR2 SYDVKM. V gave up 8 bases and J gave up 4 bases, with 14 bases separating them.

V and J are TRBV28 and TRBJ2-7; D perhaps matches TRBD2 (5 bases). Germline V CDR1 and CDR2: MDHEN, SYDVKM. The CDR3 extends over 17 amino acids. Trimming took off 5 bases at V and 3 bases at J, with 23 bases between the two ends. The CDR3 coding sequence is TGTGCCAGCAGTCTCGGGAATTCGGTAGCGATCCACTACGAGCAGTACTTC. It yields the protein CASSLGNSVAIHYEQYF.

Only a few counts were recorded for this clonotype. V gene TRBV15 combines with J gene TRBJ1-1; D is perhaps TRBD1 (6 bases). The CDR3 loop spans 15 amino acids. V shed 0 bases and J shed 6 bases, with 14 bases lying between them. From germline, CDR1 is LNHNV and CDR2 YYDKDF (reference sequence). The CDR3 sequence is CATSRDWGARAEAFF. The CDR3 nucleotides are TGTGCCACCAGCAGAGATTGGGGGGCGCGGGCTGAAGCTTTCTTT.

The rearrangement links TRBV20-1 to TRBJ1-2; D is uncertain. The CDR3 is 14 amino acids. Germline values: CDR1 DFQATT, CDR2 SNEGSKA (reference sequence). Trimming removed 3 bases at V and 8 bases at J, with 19 bases between. The CDR3 DNA follows: TGCAGTGCTAGGGAGACCTCACGGGCCGGGGGCTACACCTTC. Protein: CSARETSRAGGYTF.

The CDR3 DNA sequence: TGTGCCAGCAGTTTAGGGGACAGGAAGGGCGAGCAGTACTTC. This sequence encodes CASSLGDRKGEQYF. This rearrangement joins TRBV28 to TRBJ2-7, with 8 bases aligning to TRBD1. CDR1 and CDR2 (germline): MDHEN, SYDVKM. The V gene end was trimmed by 2 bases and the J gene end by 6 bases; junction bases not matched to a gene: 6. The CDR3 extends over 14 amino acids.

The chain carries TRBV15 and TRBJ1-1; TRBD1 matches at 7 bases. The CDR3 contains 16 residues. The junction had 8 bases not matched to a gene; V was cut back by 3 bases and J by 1 base. From germline, CDR1 is LNHNV and CDR2 YYDKDF (reference sequence). CDR3 nucleotide sequence: TGTGCCACCAGCAGGTTAGCCGGGACAGCGAACACTGAAGCTTTCTTT. This sequence encodes CATSRLAGTANTEAFF.

This clonotype has only a few counts. The chain uses TRBV19 and TRBJ1-1; D unclear. CDR3 size: 14 residues. Germline values: CDR1 LNHDA, CDR2 SQIVND (reference sequence). The V end was cut by 0 bases, the J end by 1 base, with 6 bases between. Written as DNA, the CDR3 is TGTGCCAGTAGTATAGAGGGCCAGAACACTGAAGCTTTCTTT. It yields the protein CASSIEGQNTEAFF.

The rearrangement links TRBV6-1 to TRBJ2-2; 7 positions agree with TRBD2. The CDR3 totals 15 residues. The germline V gene has CDR1 MNHNS and CDR2 SASEGT. J lost 1 base, V lost 5 bases, and 4 bases had no gene match. The CDR3 bases are TGTGCCAGCAGTAAGGGACTAAAGAACACCGGGGAGCTGTTTTTT. Translated, it gives CASSKGLKNTGELFF.

Notes on this clonotype: The germline gene is not matched at one end of the junction; a read error may be the cause. The chain couples TRBV5-3 to TRBJ2-5; TRBD1 or TRBD2 may be the D gene (5 bases each). TRBV5-3 is reported as an ORF; its role is uncertain. The CDR3 covers 16 residues. Here the CDR3 reads CASSFQWDGSGETQYF. CDR3 DNA sequence: TGTGCCAGCAGCTTTCAATGGGACGGGTCGGGAGAGACCCAGTACTTC.

The genes are TRBV20-1 and TRBJ2-7; the D is unclear. The germline V gene has CDR1 DFQATT and CDR2 SNEGSKA (reference sequence). The CDR3 sequence is 14 residues long. Trimming took 0 bases from V and 0 from J, leaving 9 bases between them. The CDR3 loop reads CSARDMDTSYEQYF. Written as DNA, the CDR3 is TGCAGTGCTAGAGATATGGATACCTCCTACGAGCAGTACTTC.

The chain is built from TRBV5-6 and TRBJ2-5; perhaps TRBD1 as D (6 bases). The length of the CDR3 is 15 residues. Germline loops: CDR1 SGHDT, CDR2 YYEEEE. Trimming removed 4 bases from V and 5 bases from J, with 18 bases in between. This CDR3 is CASSRPGQGRETQYF. The CDR3 coding sequence is TGTGCCAGCAGCCGCCCCGGGCAGGGGCGGGAGACCCAGTACTTC.

This clonotype has only a few counts. This chain uses TRBV15 with TRBJ2-5; maybe TRBD1 (7 bases). Per the germline V gene, CDR1 is LNHNV and CDR2 is YYDKDF (reference sequence). V was pared by 5 bases and J by 2 bases, with 24 bases between. The CDR3 sequence is 18 residues long. The CDR3 is CATSLENALTGTQETQYF. The CDR3 nucleotides are TGTGCCACCAGCTTAGAGAACGCCCTGACAGGGACTCAAGAGACCCAGTACTTC.

This chain uses TRBV28 with TRBJ2-5; 9 positions agree with TRBD1. Germline V lookup: CDR1 MDHEN, CDR2 SYDVKM. The CDR3 totals 17 residues. The V gene end was trimmed by 7 bases and the J gene end by 4 bases; junction bases not matched to a gene: 16. CDR3: CASNTMGQGRGRETQYF. The CDR3 nucleotides read TGTGCCAGCAATACAATGGGACAGGGTCGGGGGAGAGAGACCCAGTACTTC.

The rearrangement joins TRBV9 to TRBJ1-1; 9 nucleotides agree with TRBD1. Germline CDR1 and CDR2: SGDLS and YYNGEE. Trimming at V came to 4 bases and at J to 5 bases, leaving 12 bases not matched to a gene. The length of the CDR3 is 16 residues. The CDR3 region is CASSPPGTGRGTEAFF. Written as DNA, the CDR3 is TGTGCCAGCAGCCCGCCCGGGACAGGGCGCGGGACTGAAGCTTTCTTT.